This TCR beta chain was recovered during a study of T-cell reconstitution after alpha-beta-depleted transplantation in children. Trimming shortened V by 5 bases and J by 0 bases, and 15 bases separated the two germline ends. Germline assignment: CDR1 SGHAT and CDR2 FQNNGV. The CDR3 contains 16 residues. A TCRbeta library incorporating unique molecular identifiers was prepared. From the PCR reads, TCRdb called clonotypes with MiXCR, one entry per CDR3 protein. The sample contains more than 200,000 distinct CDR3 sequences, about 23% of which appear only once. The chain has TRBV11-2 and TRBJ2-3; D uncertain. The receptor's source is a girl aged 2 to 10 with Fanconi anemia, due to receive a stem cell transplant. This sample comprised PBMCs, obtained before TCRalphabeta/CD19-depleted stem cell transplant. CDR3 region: CASSRLAPTSTDTQYF. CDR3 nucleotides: TGTGCCAGCAGCCGATTAGCCCCTACTAGCACAGATACGCAGTATTTT. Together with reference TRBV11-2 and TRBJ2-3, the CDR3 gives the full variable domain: EAGVAQSPRYKIIEKRQSVAFWCNPISGHATLYWYQQILGQGPKLLIQFQNNGVVDDSQLPKDRFSAERLKGVDSTLKIQPAKLEDSAVYLCASSRLAPTSTDTQYFGPGTRLTVL.